The 11 T cell receptor beta chains reported below all come from one sample, sequenced in a study of control samples from healthy donors and cancer patients (dated by TCRdb to 2018 to 2021). Libraries came from the immunoSEQ multiplex PCR assay. TCRdb carries this immuneACCESS record with in-frame sequences only. Its versions omit some clonotypes, under half of them owing to an unresolved V gene in the studies checked, with the rest unexplained. For this sample there are roughly 30,000 clones; around 93% appear just once. About 1.5% of the sample comes from the top ten. The sequenced sample consisted of PBMCs. The receptor set was obtained from a man aged 35 to 55 with colorectal cancer.

This clone showed up just once. V usage is TRBV25-1 and J usage is TRBJ1-5, with TRBD1 as a possible D gene (6 bases). V was clipped by 5 bases and J by 6 bases, with 14 bases between them. The CDR3 has 14 residues. Germline V gene lookup returns CDR1 MGHDK and CDR2 SYGVNS. This CDR3 is CASSKSGGSQPQHF. CDR3 sequence (DNA): TGTGCCAGCAGTAAGTCGGGGGGCAGTCAGCCCCAGCATTTT.

This clone appeared once. The chain couples TRBV24-1 to TRBJ1-2; 7 nucleotides match TRBD1. The J segment lost 6 bases and the V segment lost 3 bases, leaving 9 bases of the junction unmatched. Per germline, CDR1 KGHDR and CDR2 SFDVKD. This CDR3 contains 15 residues. CDR3 amino acids: CATSDPSGTENGYTF. Written as DNA, the CDR3 is TGTGCCACCAGTGATCCCTCCGGGACAGAAAATGGCTACACCTTC.

The chain uses TRBV6-1 and TRBJ1-3; the D is unclear. V was trimmed by 2 bases and J by 0 bases, leaving 8 bases between them. The germline V gene encodes CDR1 MNHNS and CDR2 SASEGT. The CDR3 loop spans 15 amino acids. CDR3 protein: CASSETLGSGNTIYF. The DNA for the CDR3 is TGTGCCAGCAGTGAAACCCTTGGCTCTGGAAACACCATATATTTT.

This sequence joins TRBV7-3 and TRBJ1-1; D remains ambiguous. CDR1 SGHTA and CDR2 FQGTGA come from the germline V gene. The CDR3 is 15 residues long. V lost 5 bases and J lost 1, with 14 bases in between. The CDR3 region has the DNA TGTGCCAGCAGCCCAGTTATGAGCAGGAACACTGAAGCTTTCTTT. The encoded protein is CASSPVMSRNTEAFF.

This sequence joins TRBV15 and TRBJ2-2; 10 nucleotides match TRBD1. V lost 5 bases to trimming and J lost 7 bases; unmatched junction nucleotides: 7. The germline V gene has CDR1 LNHNV and CDR2 YYDKDF (reference sequence). This CDR3 has 15 residues. The CDR3 DNA follows: TGTGCCACCAGCGCCCGGGACAGGGGTGTCGGGGAGCTGTTTTTT. This sequence encodes CATSARDRGVGELFF. The full variable domain, its missing parts supplied by reference TRBV15 and TRBJ2-2, is DAMVIQNPRYQVTQFGKPVTLSCSQTLNHNVMYWYQQKSSQAPKLLFHYYDKDFNNEADTPDNFQSRRPNTSFCFLDIRSPGLGDTAMYLCATSARDRGVGELFFGEGSRLTVL.

This clone was counted only a few times. This chain connects TRBV6-5 to TRBJ1-1; D is perhaps TRBD1 (6 bases). This CDR3 spans 14 amino acids. Trimming took off 5 bases at V and 7 bases at J, with 17 bases between the two ends. Germline-derived CDR1 and CDR2 are MNHEY and SVGAGI. CDR3 sequence (DNA): TGTGCCAGCAGTAAATACGGGACACAGGGTGAAGCTTTCTTT. Its protein product is CASSKYGTQGEAFF.

V gene TRBV18 combines with J gene TRBJ2-3; D possibly corresponds to TRBD2 (6 bases). CDR3 length: 16 amino acids. The V gene's germline CDR1 is KGHSH and CDR2 LQKENI. V lost 0 bases and J lost 4, with 14 bases in between. CDR3 region: CASSPPNRERPDTQYF. The CDR3 nucleotides read TGTGCCAGCTCACCACCGAACCGGGAGAGGCCAGATACGCAGTATTTT.

The chain has TRBV2 and TRBJ2-5; 11 nucleotides align to TRBD2. The ends lost 6 bases at V and 5 bases at J; junction bases unmatched: 14. CDR3 length: 17 residues. Germline lookup yields CDR1 SNHLY and CDR2 FYNNEI. CDR3 bases: TGTGCCAGCAGAGGTAGCGGGGGGGCCTTATCTGGCGAGACCCAGTACTTC. It codes for CASRGSGGALSGETQYF.

The genes are TRBV18 and TRBJ2-2; D is unclear. The CDR3 spans 15 residues. The V end was cut by 1 base, the J end by 3 bases, with 9 bases between. Germline CDR1 is KGHSH and CDR2 is LQKENI. The chain's CDR3 is CASSPRLVDTGELFF. The DNA for the CDR3 is TGTGCCAGCTCACCACGGCTAGTGGACACCGGGGAGCTGTTTTTT.

The V call is TRBV21-1, the J call TRBJ2-3; the table's D gene call, TRBD1, was not cross checked with the DNA. TRBV21-1 is classified as a pseudogene. This CDR3 spans 14 amino acids. The CDR3 protein is CASGRTGPRDTQYF. In DNA, the CDR3 is TGTGCCAGCGGGAGGACAGGACCCAGAGATACGCAGTATTTT.

The V gene is TRBV24-1, the J gene TRBJ2-1, with 11 bases aligning to TRBD2. The CDR3 sequence is 16 residues long. The trim removed 9 bases at V and 5 bases at J, leaving 11 bases unmatched. CDR1 is KGHDR and CDR2 is SFDVKD in the germline V gene. CDR3 residues: CATGRLSGGAHNEQFF. The DNA of the CDR3 is TGTGCCACCGGCCGCCTTAGCGGGGGGGCCCACAATGAGCAGTTCTTC.